This T cell receptor (beta chain) was recorded in a study of blood T cell repertoires in COVID-19. Turning to the study itself: Samples of COVID-19 (acute and convalescent) were obtained from the United States, Italy and Spain. Sources were T cells, B-cell-depleted T cells, or PBMCs; the material itself was cDNA or gDNA.

Original analysis: Nucleated cell counts were estimated from reference gene primer amplification. Libraries were prepared by immunoSEQ multiplex PCR; TCRdb keeps only in-frame clonotypes and omits some of them. Clone size and the V and J calls come from that table; the DNA yielded D and trimming. Seen here are some 74,000 clones, around 90% observed once, and the top ten hold 25% to 35%. The ends were cut back, 2 bases at V and 2 bases at J, with 8 bases in the middle. Germline loops: CDR1 SGHRS, CDR2 YFSETQ. The CDR3 sequence is 13 residues long. The chain couples TRBV5-1 to TRBJ2-7, with D unresolved. The TCR was taken from a man aged 50-59 years with acute or convalescent COVID-19. The specimen was peripheral blood. CDR3 nucleotide sequence: TGCGCCAGCAGCTTCGAGACTCCCTACGAGCAGTACTTC. Its translation is CASSFETPYEQYF. Complete variable domain (other parts from reference TRBV5-1 and TRBJ2-7): KAGVTQTPRYLIKTRGQQVTLSCSPISGHRSVSWYQQTPGQGLQFLFEYFSETQRNKGNFPGRFSGRQFSNSRSEMNVSTLELGDSALYLCASSFETPYEQYFGPGTRLTVT.